The 25 T cell receptor beta chains reported below all come from one sample, sequenced in a study of CD4 T cells in relation to SARS-CoV-2 and coronaviruses. For these receptors, no antigen is known. Here immunoSEQ multiplex PCR was the method, and the copy in TCRdb shows in-frame clones only, minus some. Among about 43,000 clones listed, roughly four fifths were seen once. Sequencing was carried out using naive CD4+ T cells from PBMCs, cultured in vitro. Subset noted: naive CD4+ T cells isolated by negative enrichment. These receptors were obtained from an adult with COVID-19.

The chain has TRBV7-6 and TRBJ2-5; 7 bases are shared with TRBD2. Trimming removed 5 bases from V and 4 bases from J; junction bases left unmatched: 13. The CDR3 runs 16 residues. Germline CDR1 and CDR2: SGHVS and FNYEAQ. CDR3 in amino acids: CASSPYSMTSRETQYF. CDR3 DNA sequence: TGTGCCAGCAGCCCCTATAGCATGACTAGCCGAGAGACCCAGTACTTC.

The rearrangement links TRBV19 to TRBJ2-1; 14 bases match TRBD2. The CDR3 covers 14 residues. Unmatched junction bases numbered 7, after V lost 10 bases and J lost 8 bases. The V gene's germline CDR1 is LNHDA and CDR2 SQIVND (reference sequence). The CDR3 loop reads CATTGTSGSDEQFF. CDR3 in DNA: TGTGCCACTACCGGGACTAGCGGGAGTGATGAGCAGTTCTTC.

The genes are TRBV11-2 and TRBJ2-7; no clear D gene. Germline-derived CDR1 and CDR2 are SGHAT and FQNNGV. V lost 4 bases and J lost 5, with 9 bases in between. CDR3 size: 12 residues. The CDR3, as DNA: TGTGCCAGCAGCTCCTCAAAGGACGAGCAGTACTTC. It specifies CASSSSKDEQYF.

CDR3 nucleotide sequence: TGTGCTAGTGGTTTGGTACCCGGGGGGGAAGCTTTCTTT. It codes for CASGLVPGGEAFF. This chain joins TRBV12-5 and TRBJ1-1; D might be TRBD1 (5 bases). The CDR3 extends over 13 amino acids. Trimming removed 0 bases from V and 8 bases from J, with 10 bases in between. Germline values: CDR1 LGHNT, CDR2 FRNRAP. Full variable domain (rest looked up from reference TRBV12-5 and TRBJ1-1): DARVTQTPRHKVTEMGQEVTMRCQPILGHNTVFWYRQTMMQGLELLAYFRNRAPLDDSGMPKDRFSAEMPDATLATLKIQPSEPRDSAVYFCASGLVPGGEAFFGQGTRLTVV.

The V call is TRBV7-2, the J call TRBJ2-2, with 11 bases aligning to TRBD2. From germline, CDR1 is SGHTA and CDR2 FQGNSA. J gave up 3 bases and V 10 bases, and 13 bases lay outside the gene matches. The CDR3 runs 17 residues. The CDR3 reads CANPGLAAHNHTGELFF. The CDR3 coding sequence is TGTGCCAACCCGGGACTAGCGGCCCATAACCACACCGGGGAGCTGTTTTTT.

The chain employs TRBV6-2 or TRBV6-3 and TRBJ2-3; 9 nucleotides line up with TRBD2. Germline CDR1 and CDR2: MNHEY and SVGEGT. This CDR3 has 17 amino acids. V lost 4 bases, J lost 2 bases, and 10 bases stayed unmatched. Here the CDR3 DNA reads TGTGCCAGCAGTTCCTTAAGGGCTAGCGGGAACACAGATACGCAGTATTTT. Translating gives CASSSLRASGNTDTQYF.

This sequence joins TRBV2 and TRBJ2-5; TRBD1 or TRBD2 may be the D gene (6 bases each). The germline V and J ends were trimmed by 9 bases and 4 bases, with 18 bases remaining between them. The CDR3 is 14 amino acids. Germline CDR1 is SNHLY and CDR2 is FYNNEI. The CDR3 protein is CARKRDMGGETQYF. For the CDR3, the DNA is TGTGCCAGAAAAAGGGACATGGGAGGAGAGACCCAGTACTTC.

CDR3 region: CASSSQAIGQYF. In nucleotides, the CDR3 is TGTGCCAGCAGTTCCCAAGCCATAGGGCAGTACTTC. The J gene is TRBJ2-7, the V gene TRBV6-2 or TRBV6-3; D not resolved. Germline CDR1 and CDR2: MNHEY and SVGEGT. The CDR3 has 12 amino acids. The ends were cut back, 4 bases at V and 9 bases at J, with 13 bases in the middle.

The J gene is TRBJ2-7, the V gene TRBV4-2, with a weak D call TRBD1 (5 bases). Per germline, CDR1 LGHNA and CDR2 YNFKEQ. CDR3 length: 16 amino acids. V lost 0 bases, J lost 4 bases, and 16 bases lay in between. CDR3 protein: CASSQDNGQGTYEQYF. CDR3 DNA sequence: TGTGCCAGCAGCCAAGATAATGGTCAGGGTACTTACGAGCAGTACTTC.

The V call is TRBV5-4, the J call TRBJ2-3, with D hard to call. Germline-derived CDR1 and CDR2 are SGHNT and YYREEE (reference sequence). V dropped 0 bases and J dropped 0 bases, with 8 bases sitting between them. This CDR3 comprises 15 residues. The CDR3: CASSLEGTSTDTQYF. CDR3 DNA sequence: TGTGCCAGCAGCTTGGAAGGAACTAGCACAGATACGCAGTATTTT.

This clone was counted a single time. The chain uses TRBV28 and TRBJ2-5; no reliable D call. CDR1 is MDHEN and CDR2 is SYDVKM in the germline V gene. The CDR3 runs 12 residues. V lost 7 bases and J lost 4, with 10 bases in between. CDR3 DNA: TGTGCCAGCACAAGTCTGCCAGAGACCCAGTACTTC. Translated, it gives CASTSLPETQYF.

The rearrangement links TRBV15 to TRBJ2-3; TRBD2 agrees at 11 bases. Germline V CDR1 and CDR2: LNHNV, YYDKDF (reference sequence). Trimming cost V 4 bases and J 4 bases; bases outside gene matches: 4. CDR3 size: 15 residues. The CDR3 spells CATSILAGASDTQYF. For the CDR3, the DNA is TGTGCCACCAGCATACTAGCGGGAGCATCAGATACGCAGTATTTT.

This clone appeared once. The rearrangement joins TRBV11-2 to TRBJ2-3; D remains unclear. The CDR3 covers 14 residues. V was clipped by 5 bases and J by 2 bases, with 11 bases between them. The germline V gene has CDR1 SGHAT and CDR2 FQNNGV. CDR3 loop: CASSIRATTDTQYF. CDR3 in DNA: TGTGCCAGCAGCATCCGGGCCACCACAGATACGCAGTATTTT.

The rearrangement uses TRBV5-1 and TRBJ2-1; 14 nucleotides align to TRBD2. From germline, CDR1 is SGHRS and CDR2 YFSETQ. CDR3 length: 16 amino acids. V was clipped by 3 bases and J by 8 bases; unmatched bases: 7. The CDR3 protein is CASSYPTSGRGDEQFF. Here the CDR3 DNA reads TGCGCCAGCAGCTACCCGACTAGCGGGAGGGGTGATGAGCAGTTCTTC.

By frequency in the sample, this clone is medium-sized. The chain uses TRBV6-2 or TRBV6-3 and TRBJ2-2; D gene unclear. The length of the CDR3 is 13 residues. The V end was cut by 0 bases, the J end by 4 bases, with 3 bases between. CDR1 MNHEY and CDR2 SVGEGT come from the germline V gene. The CDR3 loop reads CASSYSTTGELFF. CDR3 nucleotides: TGTGCCAGCAGTTACTCGACCACCGGGGAGCTGTTTTTT.

The chain uses TRBV9 and TRBJ2-1; TRBD2 matches 8 bases. Germline assignment: CDR1 SGDLS and CDR2 YYNGEE. Trimming took 4 bases from V and 8 from J; bases not matched to a gene: 8. CDR3 length equals 14 residues. Written as DNA, the CDR3 is TGTGCCAGCAGCCCCAGGTACGGGAGGGATGAGCAGTTCTTC. This encodes CASSPRYGRDEQFF.

J is TRBJ2-7 and V is TRBV2; 7 nucleotides match TRBD2. This CDR3 region has 14 residues. CDR1 SNHLY and CDR2 FYNNEI come from the germline V gene. V shed 3 bases and J 5 bases; nucleotides not matched to a gene: 7. This chain's CDR3 is CASSDRGVPNEQYF. CDR3 DNA sequence: TGTGCCAGCAGTGACCGGGGGGTGCCTAACGAGCAGTACTTC. Using reference TRBV2 and TRBJ2-7 for the parts outside the CDR3, the full variable domain is EPEVTQTPSHQVTQMGQEVILRCVPISNHLYFYWYRQILGQKVEFLVSFYNNEISEKSEIFDDQFSVERPDGSNFTLKIRSTKLEDSAMYFCASSDRGVPNEQYFGPGTRLTVT.

The chain uses TRBV14 and TRBJ2-1; no reliable D call. The CDR3 length is 17 residues. V shed 2 bases and J shed 1 base, with 15 bases lying between them. Looked up from germline, CDR1 is SGHDN and CDR2 is FVKESK. The CDR3: CASSQIKGYGSYNEQFF. CDR3 sequence (DNA): TGTGCCAGCAGCCAAATCAAGGGATATGGGTCCTACAATGAGCAGTTCTTC.

V gene TRBV3-1 (or the pseudogene TRBV3-2) combines with J gene TRBJ2-1, with D unclear. Trimming removed 5 bases at V and 7 bases at J, with 12 bases between. This CDR3 has 13 amino acids. Germline CDR1 LGHDT, CDR2 YNNKEL (reference sequence). The CDR3 reads CASSSLSRNEQFF. In DNA, the CDR3 is TGTGCCAGCAGCTCACTAAGTCGGAATGAGCAGTTCTTC.

This clone appeared once. The CDR3 loop is CATSTRDGTDTQYF. CDR3 in DNA: TGTGCCACCAGCACCAGGGATGGGACAGATACGCAGTATTTT. The chain recombines TRBV15 with TRBJ2-3; the D gene is possibly TRBD1 (5 bases). CDR1 and CDR2 from the germline V gene are LNHNV and YYDKDF (reference sequence). The CDR3 spans 14 residues. The V end lost 4 bases, the J end lost 3 bases, and 11 bases lay between the germline ends.

The chain is built from TRBV5-5 and TRBJ2-5; D gene ambiguous. Trimming took 1 base from V and 5 from J, leaving 9 bases between them. The CDR3 has 13 amino acids. CDR1 is SGHKS and CDR2 is YYEKEE in the germline V gene (reference sequence). The CDR3 loop is CASSLSSSETQYF. The CDR3 nucleotides read TGTGCCAGCAGCTTGTCTTCCTCGGAGACCCAGTACTTC.

The rearrangement joins TRBV18 to TRBJ2-7; TRBD1 matches 7 bases. CDR1 is KGHSH and CDR2 is LQKENI in the germline V gene. J lost 9 bases, V lost 3 bases, and 8 bases had no gene match. The CDR3 covers 13 residues. This CDR3 is CASSPDRTEGQYF. As DNA, the CDR3 is TGTGCCAGCTCACCGGACAGGACAGAGGGGCAGTACTTC. Variable domain in full (rest from reference TRBV18 and TRBJ2-7): NAGVMQNPRHLVRRRGQEARLRCSPMKGHSHVYWYRQLPEEGLKFMVYLQKENIIDESGMPKERFSAEFPKEGPSILRIQQVVRGDSAAYFCASSPDRTEGQYFGPGTRLTVT.

The chain joins TRBV19 to TRBJ1-5; the D is unclear. Trimming removed 5 bases at V and 0 bases at J, with 11 bases between. This CDR3 region has 15 residues. CDR1 is LNHDA, CDR2 SQIVND, per germline (reference sequence). Written as DNA, the CDR3 is TGTGCCAGTAGTGAGGACGGATATAGCAATCAGCCCCAGCATTTT. Amino acids: CASSEDGYSNQPQHF.

The chain has TRBV6-2 or TRBV6-3 and TRBJ2-3; TRBD2 aligns across 14 bases. With V trimmed by 0 bases and J by 2 bases, 7 bases remained unmatched. The CDR3 is 19 amino acids. Per the germline V gene, CDR1 is MNHEY and CDR2 is SVGEGT. The CDR3 DNA is TGTGCCAGCAGTTACTCTAGGACTAGCGGGAGGCGCGTCACAGATACGCAGTATTTT. Translating it yields CASSYSRTSGRRVTDTQYF.

This clone was recorded once. The J gene is TRBJ2-6, the V gene TRBV5-1, with D uncertain. The V end was cut by 0 bases, the J end by 0 bases, with 4 bases between. Germline V lookup: CDR1 SGHRS, CDR2 YFSETQ. The CDR3 runs 15 residues. The CDR3 region has the DNA TGCGCCAGCAGCTTGGTTATCTCTGGGGCCAACGTCCTGACTTTC. Translation gives CASSLVISGANVLTF.